This T cell receptor (beta chain) comes out of a study of PD-1 blockade in classical Hodgkin lymphoma. Worth noting for this clone: The antigen is not known.

Time point of the sample: cycle 4 day 1 (C4D1), after less than 7 weeks of nivolumab. The patients all showed relapse after autologous stem cell transplantation, while their brentuximab vedotin exposure varied. Study-level points and caveats: Nivolumab starters within 1 year of ASCT were excluded. At C4D1, TCR diversity had climbed significantly for CD4+ cells, though not for CD8+ cells. Partial responders and progressors had significantly lower baseline TCR diversity. Newly diagnosed patients reportedly had lower baseline TCR diversity than healthy donors.

Sequenced by immunoSEQ multiplex PCR; TCRdb stores in-frame clones only, minus some. The sample gives approximately 52,000 clones, 86% of which show up once; about 6.7% is in the top ten. The CDR3 extends over 15 amino acids. V trimming: 6 bases; J trimming: 2 bases; junction bases outside the gene matches: 9. The germline CDR1 and CDR2 sequences are ENHRY and SYGVKD. The sequence came from a human donor with classical Hodgkin lymphoma. The sequencing here drew on peripheral blood mononuclear cells (PBMCs), taken before the fourth cycle of nivolumab. The chain recombines TRBV10-3 with TRBJ2-7, with 8 bases matching TRBD1. CDR3 residues: CAIRAWDRPAYEQYF. DNA of the CDR3: TGTGCCATCAGGGCCTGGGACAGGCCCGCCTACGAGCAGTACTTC.